This entry concerns a single T cell receptor (beta chain). The antigen is unknown. This specimen belongs to a study of CD4+ T cells in melanoma. Broader study findings: CD8+ T cell, macrophage and B cell function reportedly correlated with neoantigen-specific CD4+ T cells. Neoantigen-specific CD4+ T cells in melanoma reportedly had diverse differentiation states.

Germline V CDR1 and CDR2: SGHVS, FNYEAQ. V lost 0 bases and J lost 0, with 7 bases in between. This CDR3 contains 15 residues. TCRdb's table, derived via immunoSEQ multiplex PCR, lists solely in-frame clones and lacks some. The repertoire holds fewer than 150,000 clones, with 92% as singletons. This receptor was identified in a human donor with melanoma. The chain has TRBV7-6 and TRBJ2-3; D uncertain. As DNA, the CDR3 is TGTGCCAGCAGCTTAGCGGGGTTGAGCACAGATACGCAGTATTTT. As protein: CASSLAGLSTDTQYF.